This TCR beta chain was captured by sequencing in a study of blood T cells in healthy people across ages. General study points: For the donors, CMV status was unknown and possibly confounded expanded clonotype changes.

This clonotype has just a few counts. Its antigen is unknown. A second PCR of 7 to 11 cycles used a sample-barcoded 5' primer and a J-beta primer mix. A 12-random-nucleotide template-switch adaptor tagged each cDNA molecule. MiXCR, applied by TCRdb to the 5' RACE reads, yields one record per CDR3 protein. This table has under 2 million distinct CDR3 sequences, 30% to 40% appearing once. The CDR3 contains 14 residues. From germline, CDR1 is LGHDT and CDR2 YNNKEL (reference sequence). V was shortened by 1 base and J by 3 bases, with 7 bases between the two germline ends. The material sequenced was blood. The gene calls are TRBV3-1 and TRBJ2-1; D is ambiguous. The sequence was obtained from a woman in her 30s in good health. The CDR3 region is CASSQGIYYNEQFF. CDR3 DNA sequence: TGTGCCAGCAGCCAAGGGATCTACTACAATGAGCAGTTCTTC.